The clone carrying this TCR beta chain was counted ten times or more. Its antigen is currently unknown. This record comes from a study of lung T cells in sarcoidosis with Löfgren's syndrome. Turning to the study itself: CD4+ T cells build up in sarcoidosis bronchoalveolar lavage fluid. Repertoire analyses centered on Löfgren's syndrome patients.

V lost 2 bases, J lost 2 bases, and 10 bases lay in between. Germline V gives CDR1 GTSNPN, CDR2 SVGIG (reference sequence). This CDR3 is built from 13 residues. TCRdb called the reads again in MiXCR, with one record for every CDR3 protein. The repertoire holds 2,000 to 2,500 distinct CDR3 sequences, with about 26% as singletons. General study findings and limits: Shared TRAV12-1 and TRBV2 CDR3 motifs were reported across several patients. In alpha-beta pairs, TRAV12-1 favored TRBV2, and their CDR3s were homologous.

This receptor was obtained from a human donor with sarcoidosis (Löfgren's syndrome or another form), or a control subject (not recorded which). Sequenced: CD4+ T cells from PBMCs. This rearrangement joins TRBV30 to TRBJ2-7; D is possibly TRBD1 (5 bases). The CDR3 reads CAWSLDKTYEQYF. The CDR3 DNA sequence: TGTGCCTGGAGTTTGGACAAAACCTACGAGCAGTACTTC.